A selection of T cell receptor beta chains follows, all from one sample in a study of blood T cell repertoires in COVID-19. The method was immunoSEQ multiplex PCR; TCRdb's version includes in-frame clones alone and lacks a portion of them. The table shows about 170,000 clones, with 88% occurring only once. The specimen was peripheral blood. The receptors stem from a man between 45 and 60 years old who had recovered from COVID-19. CDR3s include the opening cysteine and the closing phenylalanine or tryptophan. The D gene is left open where the match is weak. Size values are once, few and many counts, or a class for expanded clones, and some rows have none.

J: TRBJ2-6; D: -; size: -; V: TRBV19; CDR3: CASSSYSGANVLTF; DNA: TGTGCCAGTAGTAGCTACTCTGGGGCCAACGTCCTGACTTTC
J: TRBJ1-4; D: -; size: -; V: TRBV19; CDR3: CASSIGRQYGEKLFF; DNA: TGTGCCAGTAGTATAGGACGACAGTATGGAGAAAAACTGTTTTTT
J: TRBJ2-5; D: -; size: once; V: TRBV4-1; CDR3: CASSQGPVGEETQYF; DNA: TGCGCCAGCAGCCAAGGCCCCGTAGGGGAAGAGACCCAGTACTTC
J: TRBJ1-1; D: -; size: -; V: TRBV3-1/TRBV3-2; CDR3: CASSQFMNTEAFF; DNA: TGTGCCAGCAGCCAGTTCATGAACACTGAAGCTTTCTTT
J: TRBJ2-7; D: TRBD1; size: -; V: TRBV27; CDR3: CASSSRDRGRGEQYF; DNA: TGTGCCAGCAGTTCCCGGGACAGGGGGCGCGGCGAGCAGTACTTC
J: TRBJ2-7; D: -; size: -; V: TRBV12-2; CDR3: CASLGWSGSHEQYF; DNA: TGTGCAAGTCTCGGGTGGAGCGGGAGCCACGAGCAGTACTTC
J: TRBJ2-5; D: -; size: -; V: TRBV28; CDR3: CASRGVLETQYF; DNA: TGTGCCAGCCGGGGTGTGTTAGAGACCCAGTACTTC
J: TRBJ2-7; D: -; size: once; V: TRBV28; CDR3: CASSFPQGRSYEQYF; DNA: TGTGCCAGCAGTTTTCCCCAGGGGCGCTCCTACGAGCAGTACTTC
J: TRBJ2-7; D: TRBD1; size: -; V: TRBV3-1/TRBV3-2; CDR3: CASSPRDRRNSYEQYF; DNA: TGTGCCAGCAGCCCTCGGGACAGGCGTAATTCCTACGAGCAGTACTTC
J: TRBJ2-3; D: TRBD1; size: -; V: TRBV4-3; CDR3: CASSQEGQGATDTQYF; DNA: TGCGCCAGCAGCCAAGAAGGGCAGGGGGCCACAGATACGCAGTATTTT
J: TRBJ1-1; D: -; size: -; V: TRBV11-1; CDR3: CASSSLTQGLTEAFF; DNA: TGTGCCAGCAGCTCGCTGACTCAGGGTCTCACTGAAGCTTTCTTT
J: TRBJ1-2; D: TRBD1; size: -; V: TRBV4-3; CDR3: CASSQRGQGGNYGYTF; DNA: TGCGCCAGCAGCCAACGTGGACAGGGAGGCAACTATGGCTACACCTTC
J: TRBJ2-7; D: -; size: -; V: TRBV6-5; CDR3: CASSPRTYEQYF; DNA: TGTGCCAGCAGTCCCCGTACCTACGAGCAGTACTTC
J: TRBJ2-7; D: -; size: -; V: TRBV4-1; CDR3: CASSQSPGSLYEQYF; DNA: TGCGCCAGCAGCCAATCTCCGGGATCCCTCTACGAGCAGTACTTC
J: TRBJ2-7; D: TRBD1; size: -; V: TRBV27; CDR3: CASTPGYRQGYEQYF; DNA: TGTGCCAGCACTCCTGGATACCGACAGGGCTACGAGCAGTACTTC
J: TRBJ2-1; D: TRBD2; size: -; V: TRBV11-3; CDR3: CASSFSAGAYNEQFF; DNA: TGTGCCAGCAGCTTTTCAGCGGGGGCTTACAATGAGCAGTTCTTC
J: TRBJ2-7; D: -; size: once; V: TRBV20-1; CDR3: CSASSLALQSYEQYF; DNA: TGCAGTGCTAGTTCCTTAGCCCTCCAAAGCTACGAGCAGTACTTC
J: TRBJ2-7; D: -; size: -; V: TRBV7-2; CDR3: CASSLRQEAGREQYF; DNA: TGTGCCAGCAGCTTAAGGCAGGAGGCCGGACGGGAGCAGTACTTC